The 11 T cell receptor beta chains presented below share a single source sample, sequenced in a study of PD-L1 blockade in urothelial cancer. Time point: pretreatment peripheral blood. Assay: immunoSEQ multiplex PCR; the TCRdb copy retains only in-frame clones and omits some. The repertoire includes tens of thousands of clones, 84% of them detected once, and approximately 10% sits in the top ten. This sample comprised PBMCs, obtained around atezolizumab (anti-PD-L1) treatment. These receptors were taken from a woman aged 65 to 85 with urothelial cancer.

This rearrangement joins TRBV6-1 to TRBJ1-5, with a possible D match to TRBD1 (6 bases). The CDR3 sequence is 14 residues long. The V end lost 3 bases, the J end lost 6 bases, and 12 bases lay between the germline ends. Germline-derived CDR1 and CDR2 are MNHNS and SASEGT. CDR3 sequence: CASSEYRVGQPQHF. CDR3 DNA sequence: TGTGCCAGCAGTGAGTACAGGGTGGGTCAGCCCCAGCATTTT.

The chain uses TRBV7-8 and TRBJ2-5; no firm D call. The CDR3 totals 14 residues. V lost 3 bases and J 0 bases, leaving 8 bases between the germline ends. Germline-derived CDR1 and CDR2 are SGHVS and FQNEAQ. In nucleotides, the CDR3 is TGTGCCAGCAGCTTGCGGAGAAACCAAGAGACCCAGTACTTC. This codes for CASSLRRNQETQYF.

The chain has TRBV2 and TRBJ1-3; D unclear. Germline CDR1 reads SNHLY; CDR2 reads FYNNEI. V was cut by 6 bases and J by 0 bases, with 12 bases left in between. CDR3 length: 15 amino acids. The CDR3 DNA is TGTGCCAGCAGCCTTTCCAGGTCCTCTGGAAACACCATATATTTT. Its protein product is CASSLSRSSGNTIYF.

A single count supports this clone. The chain carries TRBV14 and TRBJ1-2; 9 nucleotides agree with TRBD1. Germline-derived CDR1 and CDR2 are SGHDN and FVKESK. This CDR3 spans 14 amino acids. The ends lost 4 bases at V and 6 bases at J; junction bases unmatched: 6. The CDR3 coding sequence is TGTGCCAGCAGCCGGGGACAGGGAATGGATGGCTACACCTTC. Its translation is CASSRGQGMDGYTF.

The V call is TRBV10-3, the J call TRBJ2-1; D remains unclear. Trimming removed 3 bases at V and 9 bases at J, with 24 bases between. Looked up from germline, CDR1 is ENHRY and CDR2 is SYGVKD. The CDR3 sequence is 17 residues long. This CDR3 is CAISDQTPAAPGGEQFF. DNA for the CDR3: TGTGCCATCAGTGATCAGACTCCCGCCGCCCCCGGTGGTGAGCAGTTCTTC.

The V and J genes are TRBV25-1 and TRBJ2-2; 14 positions agree with TRBD2. Losses at the gene ends were 5 bases for V and 7 bases for J; bases not matched to a gene: 12. Germline CDR1 MGHDK, CDR2 SYGVNS. The CDR3 sequence is 18 residues long. The CDR3 loop reads CASSKGGLAGVYGGELFF. DNA for the CDR3: TGTGCCAGCAGTAAGGGGGGACTAGCGGGAGTTTACGGCGGGGAGCTGTTTTTT.

The rearrangement joins TRBV9 to TRBJ2-6; TRBD2 aligns across 10 bases. The ends lost 5 bases at V and 3 bases at J; junction bases unmatched: 11. Germline V gene lookup returns CDR1 SGDLS and CDR2 YYNGEE. The CDR3 contains 18 residues. CDR3 in DNA: TGTGCCAGCAGACAAGCGGGAGGGCCTATTTATGGGGCCAACGTCCTGACTTTC. It is translated as CASRQAGGPIYGANVLTF. Full variable domain (remainder filled in from reference TRBV9 and TRBJ2-6): DSGVTQTPKHLITATGQRVTLRCSPRSGDLSVYWYQQSLDQGLQFLIQYYNGEERAKGNILERFSAQQFPDLHSELNLSSLELGDSALYFCASRQAGGPIYGANVLTFGAGSRLTVL.

J is TRBJ1-2 and V is TRBV28, with 7 bases fitting TRBD1. CDR1 MDHEN and CDR2 SYDVKM come from the germline V gene. The J segment lost 4 bases and the V segment lost 6 bases, leaving 8 bases of the junction unmatched. CDR3 size: 14 residues. The CDR3 loop is CASSWTGFTYGYTF. The DNA for the CDR3 is TGTGCCAGCAGCTGGACAGGATTTACCTATGGCTACACCTTC.

The chain couples TRBV25-1 to TRBJ2-3; 8 bases map to TRBD1. Trimming at V came to 2 bases and at J to 3 bases, leaving 7 bases not matched to a gene. This CDR3 comprises 16 residues. Germline assignment: CDR1 MGHDK and CDR2 SYGVNS. Written as DNA, the CDR3 is TGTGCCAGCAGTGAAGGGGCAGGGGGCAGGACAGATACGCAGTATTTT. Its protein is CASSEGAGGRTDTQYF.

The gene calls are TRBV28 and TRBJ1-5; TRBD1 might be the D (5 bases). Germline assignment: CDR1 MDHEN and CDR2 SYDVKM. The CDR3 loop spans 12 amino acids. With 7 bases removed from V and 4 bases from J, the gap between germline ends came to 8 bases. Here the CDR3 reads CASTQGNQPQHF. For the CDR3, the DNA is TGTGCCAGCACCCAGGGAAATCAGCCCCAGCATTTT.

The V call is TRBV10-2, the J call TRBJ2-7; 7 nucleotides line up with TRBD2. Trimming took 3 bases from V and 5 from J; bases not matched to a gene: 13. This CDR3 region has 16 residues. The V gene's germline CDR1 is WSHSY and CDR2 SAAADI. CDR3 DNA sequence: TGCGCCAGCAGTGATGGGTCGCGGGGGTTCCTCCACGAGCAGTACTTC. Translating it yields CASSDGSRGFLHEQYF.